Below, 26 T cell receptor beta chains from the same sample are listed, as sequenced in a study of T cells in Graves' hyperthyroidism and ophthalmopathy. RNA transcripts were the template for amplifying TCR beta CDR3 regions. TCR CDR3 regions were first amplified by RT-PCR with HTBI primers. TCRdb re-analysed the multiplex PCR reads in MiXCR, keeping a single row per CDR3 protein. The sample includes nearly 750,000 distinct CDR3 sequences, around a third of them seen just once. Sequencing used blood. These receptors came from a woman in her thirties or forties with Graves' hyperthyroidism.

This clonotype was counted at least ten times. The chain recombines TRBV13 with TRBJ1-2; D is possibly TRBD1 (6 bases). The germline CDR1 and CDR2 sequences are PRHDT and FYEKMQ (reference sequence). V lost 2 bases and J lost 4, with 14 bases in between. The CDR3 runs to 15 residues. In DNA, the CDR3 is TGTGCCAGCAGCTTACAAGGGGGGGCGGCCTATGGCTACACCTTC. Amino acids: CASSLQGGAAYGYTF.

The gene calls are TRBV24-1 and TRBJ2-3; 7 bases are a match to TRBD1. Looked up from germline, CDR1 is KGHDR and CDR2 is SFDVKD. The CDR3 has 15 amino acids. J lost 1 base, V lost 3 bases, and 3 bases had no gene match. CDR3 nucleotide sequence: TGTGCCACCAGTGATCCTGACAGGGGCACAGATACGCAGTATTTT. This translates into CATSDPDRGTDTQYF.

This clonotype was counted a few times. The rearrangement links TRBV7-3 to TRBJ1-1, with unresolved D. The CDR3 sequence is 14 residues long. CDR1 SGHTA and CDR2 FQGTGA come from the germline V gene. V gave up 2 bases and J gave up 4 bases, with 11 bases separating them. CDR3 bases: TGTGCCAGCAGCTTAGATTATGGCTCCACTGAAGCTTTCTTT. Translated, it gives CASSLDYGSTEAFF. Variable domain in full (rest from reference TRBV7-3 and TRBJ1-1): GAGVSQTPSNKVTEKGKYVELRCDPISGHTALYWYRQSLGQGPEFLIYFQGTGAADDSGLPNDRFFAVRPEGSVSTLKIQRTERGDSAVYLCASSLDYGSTEAFFGQGTRLTVV.

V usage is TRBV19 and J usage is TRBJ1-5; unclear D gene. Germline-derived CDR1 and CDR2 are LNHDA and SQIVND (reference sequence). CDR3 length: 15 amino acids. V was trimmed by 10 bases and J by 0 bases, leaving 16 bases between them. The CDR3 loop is CATSLSGYSNQPQHF. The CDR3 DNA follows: TGTGCCACTTCTCTCTCTGGGTATAGCAATCAGCCCCAGCATTTT. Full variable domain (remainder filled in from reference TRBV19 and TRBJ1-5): DGGITQSPKYLFRKEGQNVTLSCEQNLNHDAMYWYRQDPGQGLRLIYYSQIVNDFQKGDIAEGYSVSREKKESFPLTVTSAQKNPTAFYLCATSLSGYSNQPQHFGDGTRLSIL.

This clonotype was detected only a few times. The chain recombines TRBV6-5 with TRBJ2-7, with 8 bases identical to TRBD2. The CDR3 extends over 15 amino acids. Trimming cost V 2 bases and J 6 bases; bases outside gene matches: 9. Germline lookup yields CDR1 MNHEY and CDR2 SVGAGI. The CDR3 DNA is TGTGCCAGCAGTTACGTCGCGGGAGGAGACAGCGAGCAGTACTTC. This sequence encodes CASSYVAGGDSEQYF.

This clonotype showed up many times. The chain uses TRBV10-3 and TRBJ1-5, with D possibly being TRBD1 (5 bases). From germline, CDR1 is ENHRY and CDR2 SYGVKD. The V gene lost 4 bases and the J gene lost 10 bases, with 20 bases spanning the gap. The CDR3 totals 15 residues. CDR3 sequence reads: CAISARGSVREPQHF. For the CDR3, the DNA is TGTGCCATCAGTGCTCGGGGATCGGTCAGGGAACCCCAGCATTTT.

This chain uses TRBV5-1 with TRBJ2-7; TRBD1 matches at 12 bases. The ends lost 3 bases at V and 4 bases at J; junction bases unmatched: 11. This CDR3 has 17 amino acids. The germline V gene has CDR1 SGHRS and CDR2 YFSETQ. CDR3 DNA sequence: TGCGCCAGCAGCTACGGGACAGGGGGCGCTACCATTTACGAGCAGTACTTC. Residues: CASSYGTGGATIYEQYF.

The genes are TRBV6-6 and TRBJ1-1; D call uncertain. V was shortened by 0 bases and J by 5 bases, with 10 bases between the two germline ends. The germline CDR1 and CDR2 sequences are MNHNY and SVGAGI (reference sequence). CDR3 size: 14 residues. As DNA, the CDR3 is TGTGCCAGCAGTTACTCGAGTGGGCAAACTGAAGCTTTCTTT. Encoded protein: CASSYSSGQTEAFF.

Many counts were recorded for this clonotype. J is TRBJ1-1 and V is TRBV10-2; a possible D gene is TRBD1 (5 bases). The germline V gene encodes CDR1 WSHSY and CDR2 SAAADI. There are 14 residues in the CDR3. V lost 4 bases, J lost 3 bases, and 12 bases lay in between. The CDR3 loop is CASSGGFGDTEAFF. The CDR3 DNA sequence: TGCGCCAGCAGTGGGGGGTTCGGGGACACTGAAGCTTTCTTT.

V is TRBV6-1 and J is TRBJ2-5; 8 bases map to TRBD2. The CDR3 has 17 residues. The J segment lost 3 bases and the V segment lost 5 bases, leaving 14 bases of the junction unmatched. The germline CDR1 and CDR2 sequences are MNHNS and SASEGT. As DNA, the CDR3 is TGTGCCAGCAGTCAGAACCTCCTTGCGACTAGCGAAGAGACCCAGTACTTC. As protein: CASSQNLLATSEETQYF.

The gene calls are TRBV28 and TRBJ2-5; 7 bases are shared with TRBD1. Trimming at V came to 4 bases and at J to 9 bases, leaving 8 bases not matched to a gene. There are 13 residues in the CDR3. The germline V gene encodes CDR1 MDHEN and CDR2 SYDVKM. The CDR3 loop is CASSSPTGKAQYF. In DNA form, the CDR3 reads TGTGCCAGCAGTTCTCCGACAGGGAAGGCCCAGTACTTC.

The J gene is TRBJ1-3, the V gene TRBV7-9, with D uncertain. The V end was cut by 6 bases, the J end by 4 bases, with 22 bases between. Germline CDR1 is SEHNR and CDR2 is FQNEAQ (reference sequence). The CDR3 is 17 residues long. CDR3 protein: CASRSPPRASDGNTIYF. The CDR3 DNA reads TGTGCCAGCAGATCCCCCCCTCGGGCGTCAGACGGAAACACCATATATTTT.

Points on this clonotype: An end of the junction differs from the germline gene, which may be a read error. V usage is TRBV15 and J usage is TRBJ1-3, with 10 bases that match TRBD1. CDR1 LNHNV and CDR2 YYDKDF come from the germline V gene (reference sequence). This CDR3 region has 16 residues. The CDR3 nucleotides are TGTGCCACCAGCAGAGAGCATGGGACAGGGGTGAACACCGTATATTTT. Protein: CATSREHGTGVNTVYF.

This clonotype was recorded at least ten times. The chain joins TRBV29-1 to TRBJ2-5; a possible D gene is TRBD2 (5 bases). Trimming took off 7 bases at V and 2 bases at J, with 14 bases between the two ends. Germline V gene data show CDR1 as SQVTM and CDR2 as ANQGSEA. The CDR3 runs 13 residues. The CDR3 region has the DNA TGCAGCGCTGAGCAGTGGGAGCAAGAGACCCAGTACTTC. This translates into CSAEQWEQETQYF.

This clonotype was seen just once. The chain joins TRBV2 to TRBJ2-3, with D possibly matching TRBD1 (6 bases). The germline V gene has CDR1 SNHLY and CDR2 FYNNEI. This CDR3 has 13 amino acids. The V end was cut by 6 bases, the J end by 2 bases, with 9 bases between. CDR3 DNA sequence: TGTGCCAGCAGCGGACAGACCACAGATACGCAGTATTTT. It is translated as CASSGQTTDTQYF.

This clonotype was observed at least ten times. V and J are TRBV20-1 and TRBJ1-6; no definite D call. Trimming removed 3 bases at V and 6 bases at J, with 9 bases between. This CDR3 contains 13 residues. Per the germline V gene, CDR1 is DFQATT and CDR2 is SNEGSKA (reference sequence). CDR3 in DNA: TGCAGTGCTAGCCTTACCCGTAATTCACCCCTCCACTTT. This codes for CSASLTRNSPLHF.

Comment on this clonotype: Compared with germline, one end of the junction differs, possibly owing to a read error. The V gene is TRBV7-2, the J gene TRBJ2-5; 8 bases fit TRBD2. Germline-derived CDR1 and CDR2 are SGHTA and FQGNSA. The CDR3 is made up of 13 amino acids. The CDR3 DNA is TGTGCCAGCAGCATAGCGGGGTGGGAGACCCAGTACTTC. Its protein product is CASSIAGWETQYF.

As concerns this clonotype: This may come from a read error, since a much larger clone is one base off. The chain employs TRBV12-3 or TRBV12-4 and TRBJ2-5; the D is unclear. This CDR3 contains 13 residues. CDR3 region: CASSLAAQEAQYF. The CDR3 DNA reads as TGTGCCAGCAGTTTAGCGGCCCAAGAGGCCCAGTACTTC.

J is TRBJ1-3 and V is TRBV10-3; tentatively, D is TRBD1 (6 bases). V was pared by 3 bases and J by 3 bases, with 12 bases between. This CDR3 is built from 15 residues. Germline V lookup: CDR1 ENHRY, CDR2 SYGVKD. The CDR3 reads CAISENRDNGNTIYF. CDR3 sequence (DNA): TGTGCCATCAGTGAAAACCGGGACAATGGAAACACCATATATTTT.

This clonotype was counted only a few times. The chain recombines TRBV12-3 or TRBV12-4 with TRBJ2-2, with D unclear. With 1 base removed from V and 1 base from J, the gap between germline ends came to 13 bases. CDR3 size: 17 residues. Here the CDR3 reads CASSLESGRMNTGELFF. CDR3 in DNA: TGTGCCAGCAGTTTAGAATCCGGCAGGATGAACACCGGGGAGCTGTTTTTT.

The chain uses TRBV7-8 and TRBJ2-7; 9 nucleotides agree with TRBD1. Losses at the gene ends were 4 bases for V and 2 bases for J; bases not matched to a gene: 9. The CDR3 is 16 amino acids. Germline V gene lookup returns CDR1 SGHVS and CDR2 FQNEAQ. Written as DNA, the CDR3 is TGTGCCAGCAGCTCTTACCCGACAGGGGGGGCCTACGAGCAGTACTTC. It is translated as CASSSYPTGGAYEQYF.

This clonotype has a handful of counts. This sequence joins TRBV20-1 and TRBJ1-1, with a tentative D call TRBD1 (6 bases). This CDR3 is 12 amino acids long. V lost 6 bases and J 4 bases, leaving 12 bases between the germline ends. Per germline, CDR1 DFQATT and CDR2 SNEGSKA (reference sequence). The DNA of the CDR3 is TGCAGTGCCAGCGGGGGGCCCACTGAAGCTTTCTTT. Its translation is CSASGGPTEAFF.

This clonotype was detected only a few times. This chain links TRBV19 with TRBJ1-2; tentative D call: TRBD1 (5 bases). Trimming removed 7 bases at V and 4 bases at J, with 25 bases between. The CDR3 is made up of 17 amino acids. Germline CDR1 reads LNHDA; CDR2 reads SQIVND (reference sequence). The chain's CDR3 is CASTPARGGLSGYGYTF. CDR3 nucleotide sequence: TGTGCCAGTACTCCTGCGAGGGGCGGACTATCTGGCTATGGCTACACCTTC.

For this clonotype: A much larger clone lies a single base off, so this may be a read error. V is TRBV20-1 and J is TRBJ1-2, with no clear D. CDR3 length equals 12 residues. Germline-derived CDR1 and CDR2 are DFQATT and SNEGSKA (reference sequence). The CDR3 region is CSARVEGSGYAF. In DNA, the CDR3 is TGCAGTGCTAGAGTGGAAGGAAGCGGCTACGCCTTC.

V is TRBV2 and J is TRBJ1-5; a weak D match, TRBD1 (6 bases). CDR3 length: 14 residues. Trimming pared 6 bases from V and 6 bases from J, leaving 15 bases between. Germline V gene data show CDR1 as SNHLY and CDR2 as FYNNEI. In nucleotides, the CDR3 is TGTGCCAGCAGCCGCAGGGGATTCGGTCAGCCCCAGCATTTT. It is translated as CASSRRGFGQPQHF.

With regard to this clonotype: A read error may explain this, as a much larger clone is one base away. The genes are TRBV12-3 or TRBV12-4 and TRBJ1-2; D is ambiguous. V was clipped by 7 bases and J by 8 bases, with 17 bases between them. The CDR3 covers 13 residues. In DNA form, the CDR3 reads TGTGCCAGCACCGTAGTATCGGGAGGAGGCTACACCTTC. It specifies CASTVVSGGGYTF.